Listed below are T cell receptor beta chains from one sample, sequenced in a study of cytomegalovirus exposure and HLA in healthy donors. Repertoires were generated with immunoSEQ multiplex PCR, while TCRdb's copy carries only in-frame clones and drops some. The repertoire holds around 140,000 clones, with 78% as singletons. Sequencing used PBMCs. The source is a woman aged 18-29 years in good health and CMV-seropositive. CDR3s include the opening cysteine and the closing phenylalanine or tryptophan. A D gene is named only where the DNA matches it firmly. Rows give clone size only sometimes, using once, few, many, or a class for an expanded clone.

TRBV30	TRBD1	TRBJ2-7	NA	TGTGCCCGGGGACAGGGCTACGAGCAGTACTTC	CARGQGYEQYF
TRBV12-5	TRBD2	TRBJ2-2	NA	TGTGCTAGTGGCCTGAGCGGGGGGGTGGGGGAGCTGTTTTTT	CASGLSGGVGELFF
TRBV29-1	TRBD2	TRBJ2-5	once	TGCAGCGCTGCGGGGGGGAAAGAGACCCAGTACTTC	CSAAGGKETQYF
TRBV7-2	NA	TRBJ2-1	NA	TGTGCCAGCAGTTGGGGGGGGCGGGGCCGCTACAATGAGCAGTTCTTC	CASSWGGRGRYNEQFF
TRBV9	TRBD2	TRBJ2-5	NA	TGTGCCAGCAGCCCAGGACTAGCGGGAGAGACCCAGTACTTC	CASSPGLAGETQYF
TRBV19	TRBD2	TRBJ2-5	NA	TGTGCCAGTAGTATGCGGGGGGGCCCAGAGACCCAGTACTTC	CASSMRGGPETQYF
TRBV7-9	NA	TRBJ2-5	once	TGTGCCAGCAGCTTACGGGCGGGGTTAGGGGAGACCCAGTACTTC	CASSLRAGLGETQYF
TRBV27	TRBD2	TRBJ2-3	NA	TGTGCCAGCAGTTTGTCGGCTAGCGGTTTACATACGCAGTATTTT	CASSLSASGLHTQYF
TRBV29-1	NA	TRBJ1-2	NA	TGCAGCGTTGAACCTCGACCCCAGGGATTCTATGGCTACACCTTC	CSVEPRPQGFYGYTF
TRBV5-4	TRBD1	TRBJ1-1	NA	TGTGCCAGCAGCTTGGTCGACAGGGAGAACACTGAAGCTTTCTTT	CASSLVDRENTEAFF
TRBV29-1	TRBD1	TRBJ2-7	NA	TGCAGCGTTGGGGTCTCAGGGGGCTTTACCACGAGGCAGTACTTC	CSVGVSGGFTTRQYF
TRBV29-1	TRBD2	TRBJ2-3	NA	TGCAGCGGGGAGGGGAGTCCGGCAGATACGCAGTATTTT	CSGEGSPADTQYF
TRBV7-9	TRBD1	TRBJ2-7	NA	TGTGCCAGCAGCTTTCCCGGACAGGCCTACGAGCAGTACTTC	CASSFPGQAYEQYF